Here is one TCR beta chain with its context. Its target antigen remains unknown. Nothing much larger sits one base from this clone, and base qualities are not available. Every sample was amplified as two independent genomic DNA replicates, using approximately 0.54 ug for blood and about 1.4 ug for tumor or normal breast. Following the manufacturer's instructions, the ImmunoSeq Intro kit was used to carry out TCRB sequencing on genomic DNA. Multiplex PCR ran about 29 cycles with proprietary primers and spike-in control sequences for absolute quantification. Single-end 150-bp reads were used to sequence an 87-bp fragment spanning the CDR3 and the flanking V and J genes. Seven samples, each with two replicates, were multiplexed per lane of an Illumina MiSeq using version 3.0 chemistry. The published analysis was carried out like this. The vendor's proprietary pipeline processed the raw data and merged both replicates into a single result for each sample. A clonotype was defined as productive rearrangements that share the same V-gene family, CDR3 amino acid sequence and J-gene segment. To compute clonality, the normalized Shannon entropy (Pielou evenness) of TCRB abundances was subtracted from 1. To estimate T cell density, the total number of templates was divided by the input cell count, which was inferred from how much DNA went in. Recon was used with default parameters to estimate total repertoire diversity and clonality. Clonotypes with over 0.1% abundance in tumor and at least 32-fold higher abundance in tumor than in normal breast were defined as tumor-enriched. The table comes from immuneACCESS by way of TCRdb, which keeps in-frame sequences with V and J called. Part of the clones is missing from these tables; in studies checked, under half for an unresolved V gene and the rest for unknown reasons. V, J and clone size are taken as reported in that table, and D and trimming were inferred from the DNA itself. This sample comprises 50,000 to 75,000 clones, around 80% of them detected only once. The top ten constitute approximately 3.6% of the sample.

This record belongs to a study of early stage breast cancer tumors (TCRdb year 2017). Regarding the complete study: Of the roughly 16 invasive breast tumors, about a dozen were found to be estrogen receptor-positive, progesterone receptor-positive and HER2-negative. Of the roughly twelve ER+/PR+/HER2- tumors, eight were classified as invasive ductal carcinomas and four as invasive lobular carcinomas. On average, each sample had about 9.6-fold read coverage. Across all samples, approximately 2,500,000 templates representing roughly 1 million unique clonotypes were detected.

Study-wide findings and limitations: Enriched TCRB sequences shared across patients were mostly commonly generated sequences, unlikely to play an important role in the tumor microenvironment. Compared with adjacent normal breast tissue, tumors had higher clonality and roughly 2.5-fold greater T cell density. Repertoires from blood resembled normal breast more closely than tumor, and using blood as a reference for each tissue separated tumor from normal in about 90% of the 16 patients. Chain pairing and functional markers such as CD4, CD8 and FOXP3 were missed by bulk genomic DNA sequencing of unsorted cells. Because the cohort was small, a breakdown by tumor subtype could not be done.

For this chain, trimming is 3 bases at the V end and 2 bases at the J end, and the number of junction bases without a gene match is 3. The CDR3 holds 15 amino acids from the cysteine to the phenylalanine. Only the CDR3 portion is preserved as DNA: 45 bases, with reading frame beginning at the first base. In the germline V gene, CDR1 corresponds to KGHSH and CDR2 to LQKENI. The study profiled bulk TCR beta-chain repertoires in matched peripheral blood, tumor and adjacent normal breast tissue taken from some 17 patients with early-stage breast cancer. Before surgery, 5-10 mL of whole blood was collected into EDTA tubes and then processed within 2 hours. Peripheral blood mononuclear cells were isolated by Ficoll-Paque centrifugation in SepMate-50 tubes. PBMCs were cryopreserved in roughly 90% FBS with roughly 10% DMSO in aliquots of about 1.7 to 4 million cells and stored in liquid nitrogen. The Qiagen AllPrep DNA/RNA Mini kit was used to extract genomic DNA.

Sequenced input: blood. The chain was built from TRBV18 and TRBJ2-7, with 11 central nucleotides matching TRBD2. The sequence derives from a person younger than 45 with breast cancer. The nucleotide sequence is TGTGCCAGCTCACCGACTAGCGGGGCTGCCTACGAGCAGTACTTC. Its protein product is CASSPTSGAAYEQYF.